This T cell receptor beta chain was recovered during a study of blood T cells in healthy people across ages. Findings and limits, study-wide: No conclusive comparison of naive versus antigen-experienced cells was possible with unsorted PBMCs.

The CDR3 contains 14 residues. The germline V gene encodes CDR1 DFQATT and CDR2 SNEGSKA (reference sequence). Trimming cost V 1 base and J 1 base, with 10 bases left between them. On this clonotype: The antigen remains undetermined.

Alongside a J-beta primer mix, a sample-barcoded 5' primer served in a second PCR lasting 7 to 11 cycles. From each sample, at least 2.5 million paired-end reads containing CDR3 were obtained. Each CDR3 protein is one row after TCRdb ran MiXCR on the 5' RACE reads. This table has some 710,000 distinct CDR3 sequences, approximately 21% appearing once. The clonotype comes from an older man in good health. The sample comprised blood. The J gene is TRBJ1-2, the V gene TRBV20-1; D uncertain. The CDR3 here is CSARGGAFNYGYTF. The CDR3 DNA is TGCAGTGCTAGAGGTGGTGCTTTTAACTATGGCTACACCTTC.